The clone carrying this T cell receptor beta chain appeared a few times. Antigen specificity is unknown. This sample was taken from a study of beta chain features in type 1 diabetes. Overall study results and limits: Relative to healthy donors, patients appeared to have naive, central memory and Treg TCRB repertoires that were more similar.

Expressed TCRB transcripts were sequenced, since all the RNA that had been isolated was reverse transcribed. Assay: immunoSEQ multiplex PCR; the TCRdb copy retains only in-frame clones and omits some. This sample has hundreds of thousands of clones, with about a sixth found just once. V lost 1 base and J 6 bases, leaving 15 bases between the germline ends. This CDR3 is built from 16 residues. In germline, CDR1 is SGHTA, CDR2 FQGTGA. V usage is TRBV7-3 and J usage is TRBJ2-2, with D unclear. What was sequenced was naive CD4+ T cells from blood. The receptor's source is a woman younger than 35 in good health. The CDR3 bases are TGTGCCAGCAGCTTAAGGGGTAGCAAAGGCTCCGGGGAGCTGTTTTTT. Its protein is CASSLRGSKGSGELFF. The full variable domain, completed using reference TRBV7-3 and TRBJ2-2, is GAGVSQTPSNKVTEKGKYVELRCDPISGHTALYWYRQSLGQGPEFLIYFQGTGAADDSGLPNDRFFAVRPEGSVSTLKIQRTERGDSAVYLCASSLRGSKGSGELFFGEGSRLTVL.